A single sample gave rise to the 21 T cell receptor beta chains below, sequenced in a study of human T cells and chemical hapten exposure. Documented time point: pre-sensitization, week 0. Stated treatment: therapeutic diphenylcyclopropenone sensitization with weekly scalp DPC. TCRdb redid the calling of the RACE reads with MiXCR, one entry per CDR3 protein. This table holds around 300,000 distinct CDR3 sequences, 5% to 6.5% found once. Sequencing used whole blood, obtained in connection with sensitization to the hapten diphenylcyclopropenone (DPC). The receptors were sampled from a woman between 18 and 29 years old with alopecia areata. Some clones in this sample may be carry-over from other donors' samples.

The chain employs TRBV7-2 and TRBJ1-6, with D hard to call. This CDR3 is built from 15 residues. Germline V gene data show CDR1 as SGHTA and CDR2 as FQGNSA. V lost 1 base and J 10 bases, leaving 14 bases between the germline ends. CDR3 amino acids: CASSLVGSRRSPLHF. The CDR3 nucleotides read TGTGCCAGCAGCTTAGTTGGCAGCCGGAGGTCACCCCTCCACTTT.

At least ten counts were recorded for this clonotype. The chain joins TRBV12-3 or TRBV12-4 to TRBJ2-3; D gene unclear. V was clipped by 3 bases and J by 1 base, with 8 bases between them. The CDR3 length is 14 residues. Here the CDR3 DNA reads TGTGCCAGCAGTTTTGTGCCCCGCACAGATACGCAGTATTTT. Translation gives CASSFVPRTDTQYF.

In its sample, this clonotype was seen many times. The chain couples TRBV10-3 to TRBJ2-3; D is unclear. With 6 bases removed from V and 0 bases from J, the gap between germline ends came to 10 bases. The CDR3 totals 14 residues. Per germline, CDR1 ENHRY and CDR2 SYGVKD. Here the CDR3 reads CAIRERPSTDTQYF. The CDR3 DNA sequence: TGTGCCATCAGAGAGCGACCTAGCACAGATACGCAGTATTTT.

The rearrangement joins TRBV20-1 to TRBJ1-5; D gene unclear. The V gene lost 0 bases and the J gene lost 2 bases, with 8 bases spanning the gap. Germline CDR1 DFQATT, CDR2 SNEGSKA (reference sequence). CDR3 size: 14 residues. The CDR3 nucleotides are TGCAGTGCTAGAGAGGGTTCCGGCAATCAGCCCCAGCATTTT. Amino acids: CSAREGSGNQPQHF.

The V gene is TRBV10-3, the J gene TRBJ1-2, with unresolved D. The CDR3 consists of 14 residues. CDR1 is ENHRY and CDR2 is SYGVKD in the germline V gene. Trimming left V 0 bases short and J 6 bases short, with 11 bases between. The CDR3 DNA is TGTGCCATCAGTGAGTCGAACTCGCCCCATGGCTACACCTTC. It translates to CAISESNSPHGYTF.

This clonotype was observed a few times. The genes are TRBV6-6 and TRBJ2-1; unclear D gene. With 7 bases removed from V and 14 bases from J, the gap between germline ends came to 12 bases. There are 10 residues in the CDR3. The germline V gene encodes CDR1 MNHNY and CDR2 SVGAGI (reference sequence). The CDR3 here is CASTPGSEFF. The CDR3 DNA is TGTGCCAGCACCCCAGGATCGGAGTTCTTC.

This clonotype has a handful of counts. The V gene is TRBV6-2 or TRBV6-3, the J gene TRBJ1-6, with 9 bases fitting TRBD1. Trimming took 7 bases from V and 10 from J; bases not matched to a gene: 8. Germline V CDR1 and CDR2: MNHEY, SVGEGT. The CDR3 runs to 14 residues. CDR3 sequence (DNA): TGTGCCAGCACCTGGACAGGGGATGAATCACCCCTCCACTTT. Amino acids: CASTWTGDESPLHF.

This chain connects TRBV2 to TRBJ2-3; maybe TRBD1 (5 bases). V gave up 4 bases and J gave up 5 bases, with 7 bases separating them. The length of the CDR3 is 12 residues. Germline loops: CDR1 SNHLY, CDR2 FYNNEI. DNA for the CDR3: TGTGCCAGCAGTGGGCAGGGAGATACGCAGTATTTT. Amino acids: CASSGQGDTQYF. The variable domain in full, completed from reference TRBV2 and TRBJ2-3, reads EPEVTQTPSHQVTQMGQEVILRCVPISNHLYFYWYRQILGQKVEFLVSFYNNEISEKSEIFDDQFSVERPDGSNFTLKIRSTKLEDSAMYFCASSGQGDTQYFGPGTRLTVL.

At least ten counts were recorded for this clonotype. As DNA, the CDR3 is TGTGCCAGCAATGGGGTTGAGGGACAGGGGGTCCCCGGGGAGCTGTTTTTT. This encodes CASNGVEGQGVPGELFF. The chain is built from TRBV28 and TRBJ2-2; 11 bases match TRBD1. CDR1 and CDR2 from the germline V gene are MDHEN and SYDVKM. V shed 7 bases, J shed 6 bases, and the junction held 13 bases outside the gene matches. The CDR3 length is 17 residues.

V and J are TRBV7-8 and TRBJ2-2; a weak D match, TRBD2 (6 bases). V was pared by 5 bases and J by 9 bases, with 19 bases between. Germline V CDR1 and CDR2: SGHVS, FQNEAQ. This CDR3 has 15 residues. The CDR3 nucleotides are TGTGCCAGCAGCCTTGGGGGGACGGCCCCTCGGGAGCTGTTTTTT. Translated, it gives CASSLGGTAPRELFF.

This clonotype was observed many times. J is TRBJ2-3 and V is TRBV24-1; D is uncertain. Per germline, CDR1 KGHDR and CDR2 SFDVKD. The CDR3 has 14 residues. V shed 8 bases and J shed 0 bases, with 11 bases lying between them. The CDR3 region is CATTLITSTDTQYF. The CDR3 coding sequence is TGTGCCACCACCCTTATCACTAGCACAGATACGCAGTATTTT.

The sample holds many counts of this clonotype. The chain combines TRBV6-2 or TRBV6-3 with TRBJ2-5; D is uncertain. The CDR3 has 11 residues. V was trimmed by 2 bases and J by 4 bases, leaving 2 bases between them. Germline V lookup: CDR1 MNHEY, CDR2 SVGEGT. The CDR3 DNA reads TGTGCCAGCAGTTACGGAGAGACCCAGTACTTC. Amino acids: CASSYGETQYF.

J is TRBJ2-5 and V is TRBV2, with 9 bases fitting TRBD1. CDR1 and CDR2 from the germline V gene are SNHLY and FYNNEI. With 4 bases clipped from V and 5 bases from J, the junction kept 8 bases outside the gene matches. The CDR3 has 15 residues. DNA for the CDR3: TGTGCCAGCAGTGGGGGACAGGGAGGGTACGAGACCCAGTACTTC. As protein: CASSGGQGGYETQYF.

The J gene is TRBJ2-3, the V gene TRBV12-5, with D hard to call. The germline gives CDR1 LGHNT, CDR2 FRNRAP. V dropped 1 base and J dropped 5 bases, with 10 bases sitting between them. The CDR3 loop spans 14 amino acids. This CDR3 reads CASGLDGIIDTQYF. For the CDR3, the DNA is TGTGCTAGTGGTTTGGATGGGATAATAGATACGCAGTATTTT.

The chain has TRBV7-9 and TRBJ1-5, with TRBD1 as a possible D gene (5 bases). The ends were cut back, 5 bases at V and 5 bases at J, with 22 bases in the middle. This CDR3 spans 17 amino acids. Germline lookup yields CDR1 SEHNR and CDR2 FQNEAQ (reference sequence). The CDR3 region is CASSPQRQFGTHQPQHF. The CDR3 bases are TGTGCCAGCAGCCCCCAACGACAGTTCGGGACCCATCAGCCCCAGCATTTT. The whole variable domain, filled in from reference TRBV7-9 and TRBJ1-5, reads DTGVSQNPRHKITKRGQNVTFRCDPISEHNRLYWYRQTLGQGPEFLTYFQNEAQLEKSRLLSDRFSAERPKGSFSTLEIQRTEQGDSAMYLCASSPQRQFGTHQPQHFGDGTRLSIL.

This clonotype was seen a few times. The J gene is TRBJ1-6, the V gene TRBV7-2; possibly TRBD1 for D (6 bases). Trimming took off 6 bases at V and 11 bases at J, with 17 bases between the two ends. The CDR3 is made up of 14 amino acids. CDR1 SGHTA and CDR2 FQGNSA come from the germline V gene. The CDR3 region has the DNA TGTGCCAGCAGTCCGAACCGGGACAATCCACCCCTCCACTTT. This codes for CASSPNRDNPPLHF.

This clonotype was detected many times. The chain recombines TRBV12-3 or TRBV12-4 with TRBJ1-1; D unresolved. This CDR3 spans 14 amino acids. Trimming took 6 bases from V and 0 from J, leaving 11 bases between them. This chain's CDR3 is CASSSRPMNTEAFF. CDR3 sequence (DNA): TGTGCCAGCAGCTCCCGCCCCATGAACACTGAAGCTTTCTTT.

This clonotype came up a few times. This chain uses TRBV6-1 with TRBJ1-5; D is undetermined. Germline V gene sequence: CDR1 MNHNS, CDR2 SASEGT. Trimming pared 5 bases from V and 0 bases from J, leaving 11 bases between. The CDR3 loop spans 15 amino acids. The CDR3 nucleotides are TGTGCCAGCAGTTCTCTTGACGGTAGCAATCAGCCCCAGCATTTT. Translated: CASSSLDGSNQPQHF.

The CDR3 sequence is CASSITETQYF. In DNA, the CDR3 is TGTGCCAGCAGTATTACCGAGACCCAGTACTTC. The chain couples TRBV7-2 to TRBJ2-5; D unclear. CDR3 length: 11 residues. V was shortened by 6 bases and J by 5 bases, with 7 bases between the two germline ends. The germline CDR1 and CDR2 sequences are SGHTA and FQGNSA.

In this sample, this clonotype turned up a few times. This chain links TRBV5-1 with TRBJ1-1, with D unresolved. The V gene's germline CDR1 is SGHRS and CDR2 YFSETQ. The length of the CDR3 is 14 residues. Trimming took off 1 base at V and 0 bases at J, with 7 bases between the two ends. The CDR3 spells CASSLLALNTEAFF. As DNA, the CDR3 is TGCGCCAGCAGCTTGTTGGCCTTGAACACTGAAGCTTTCTTT.

This clonotype has ten or more counts. The rearrangement links TRBV9 to TRBJ2-1; a possible D gene is TRBD2 (7 bases). CDR3 size: 16 residues. CDR1 is SGDLS and CDR2 is YYNGEE in the germline V gene. Deletions cut 0 bases from V and 0 bases from J, with 10 bases between. CDR3 DNA: TGTGCCAGCAGCGTAGATGGGGGGGCCTCCTACAATGAGCAGTTCTTC. Protein: CASSVDGGASYNEQFF.